One and the same sample provided the 10 T cell receptor beta chains below, sequenced in a study of T cells in Graves' hyperthyroidism and ophthalmopathy (dated by TCRdb to about 2019). The method was multiplex PCR. The data were produced on an Illumina HiSeq 2000. The TCR beta CDR3 regions were amplified from the RNA transcripts. The TCR CDR3 was subjected to a first round of RT-PCR using the HTBI primer set and the Qiagen OneStep RT-PCR kit. The public reads were reanalyzed by TCRdb: fastp trimming at Q25, MiXCR alignment, in-frame beta chains only. Entries are consolidated by CDR3 protein sequence, retaining the most common genes and DNA. This sample gives 250,000 to 300,000 distinct CDR3 sequences in total; 12% to 15% of them show up just once. Of the sample, 7% to 9% falls within the top ten clones. Sequenced: blood. All receptors come from a woman in her forties with Graves' hyperthyroidism.

This clonotype was picked up a small number of times. The chain uses TRBV10-1 and TRBJ2-1; D not resolved. The CDR3 spans 15 residues. Germline V CDR1 and CDR2: WNHNN, SYGVQD (reference sequence). Trimming left V 3 bases short and J 4 bases short, with 13 bases between. CDR3 in amino acids: CASSEGPMEYNEQFF. The DNA for the CDR3 is TGCGCCAGCAGTGAAGGCCCTATGGAGTACAATGAGCAGTTCTTC.

There are a few counts of this clonotype. J is TRBJ1-2 and V is TRBV14; TRBD1 aligns across 7 bases. CDR1 and CDR2 (germline): SGHDN, FVKESK. V lost 3 bases to trimming and J lost 3 bases; unmatched junction nucleotides: 7. The CDR3 consists of 15 residues. CDR3 DNA sequence: TGTGCCAGCAGCCATACAGGGGTGCGCGACTATGGCTACACCTTC. Translating it yields CASSHTGVRDYGYTF.

This clonotype showed up many times. The chain combines TRBV30 with TRBJ1-3; D remains unclear. The length of the CDR3 is 14 residues. Trimming took off 1 base at V and 7 bases at J, with 14 bases between the two ends. Germline V gives CDR1 GTSNPN, CDR2 SVGIG (reference sequence). DNA for the CDR3: TGTGCCTGGAGTGGGACCCGGCTGGGGAACACCATATATTTT. Amino acids: CAWSGTRLGNTIYF.

This clonotype was found many times. The CDR3 loop is CASRPGTGSQQETQYF. CDR3 coding DNA: TGTGCCAGCAGACCCGGTACAGGGTCACAGCAGGAGACCCAGTACTTC. V gene TRBV7-9 combines with J gene TRBJ2-5; weak D call: TRBD1 (6 bases). CDR1 and CDR2 from the germline V gene are SEHNR and FQNEAQ (reference sequence). V dropped 6 bases and J dropped 5 bases, with 22 bases sitting between them. This CDR3 comprises 16 residues.

The gene calls are TRBV20-1 and TRBJ2-7; the D is unclear. The CDR3 is 15 residues long. Germline-derived CDR1 and CDR2 are DFQATT and SNEGSKA (reference sequence). The germline V and J ends were trimmed by 3 bases and 5 bases, with 20 bases remaining between them. The CDR3 reads CSASLTKGGIDEQYF. DNA for the CDR3: TGCAGTGCTAGTCTAACAAAGGGTGGTATCGACGAGCAGTACTTC.

This clonotype has a count of ten or more. V gene TRBV2 combines with J gene TRBJ2-5; no clear D gene. CDR1 is SNHLY and CDR2 is FYNNEI in the germline V gene. The V end was cut by 6 bases, the J end by 5 bases, with 10 bases between. The CDR3 covers 12 residues. The CDR3: CASRKMGETQYF. CDR3 nucleotides: TGTGCCAGCAGAAAAATGGGGGAGACCCAGTACTTC.

This clonotype was picked up a small number of times. This chain connects TRBV5-1 to TRBJ1-2; D perhaps matches TRBD1 (5 bases). This CDR3 has 15 amino acids. CDR1 and CDR2 from the germline V gene are SGHRS and YFSETQ. The V and J ends lost 2 bases and 7 bases respectively, with 18 bases between them. This CDR3 is CASSLTGDQVIGYTF. Written as DNA, the CDR3 is TGCGCCAGCAGCTTAACCGGGGACCAGGTGATTGGCTACACCTTC.

This clonotype was recorded many times. The chain has TRBV9 and TRBJ1-3; D not certain. The germline V gene has CDR1 SGDLS and CDR2 YYNGEE. The CDR3 spans 13 residues. V was shortened by 3 bases and J by 3 bases, with 7 bases between the two germline ends. In nucleotides, the CDR3 is TGTGCCAGCAGCGGTGGACTTGGAAACACCATATATTTT. Translated: CASSGGLGNTIYF.

The rearrangement joins TRBV10-3 to TRBJ1-1; D is ambiguous. V was clipped by 10 bases and J by 1 base, with 7 bases between them. This CDR3 is 11 amino acids long. Germline CDR1 ENHRY, CDR2 SYGVKD. The CDR3 region is CATSTNTEAFF. The CDR3 DNA follows: TGTGCCACCTCAACGAACACTGAAGCTTTCTTT.

This clonotype has a count of ten or more. The rearrangement joins TRBV29-1 to TRBJ2-1; 12 bases are a match to TRBD2. Germline trimming cut 7 bases from V and 6 bases from J; bases unmatched to any gene: 7. The CDR3 sequence is 14 residues long. Germline lookup yields CDR1 SQVTM and CDR2 ANQGSEA. CDR3: CSAPLAGGFNEQFF. The DNA for the CDR3 is TGCAGCGCTCCACTAGCGGGAGGATTCAATGAGCAGTTCTTC.